The TCR beta chain described here comes from a study of blood T cells in healthy people across ages. Points from the study as a whole: Lack of knowledge of donor CMV status possibly confounded expanded clonotype changes.

Russia was home to the donors, healthy Caucasian individuals aged about 6 to 90. Extractions gave at least 5 micrograms of total RNA per sample. The use of a sample-barcoded 5' primer and a J-beta primer mix characterized a second PCR of about 6 to 11 cycles. Every sample gave at least 2.5 million paired-end reads containing CDR3. Each CDR3 protein is one row after TCRdb ran MiXCR on the 5' RACE reads. The sample shows around 800,000 distinct CDR3 sequences, approximately 67% of them seen only once. The CDR3 length is 13 residues. V gave up 0 bases and J gave up 5 bases, with 7 bases separating them. Germline CDR1 is SGHTA and CDR2 is FQGNSA. This clonotype was counted between two and nine times. Antigen specificity is unknown.

The chain joins TRBV7-2 to TRBJ1-2; D is unclear. The TCR was taken from a man younger than 40 in good health. Sequenced material: blood. CDR3 bases: TGTGCCAGCAGCTTAGCATCCGTTTATGGCTACACCTTC. It specifies CASSLASVYGYTF.